The rows below give T cell receptor beta chains drawn from one sample of a study of blood T cell repertoires in COVID-19. The protocol was immunoSEQ multiplex PCR, while the TCRdb copy is restricted to in-frame clones and leaves out a portion. The sample yields under 350,000 clones, about 86% seen once. The sequenced sample consisted of peripheral blood. The origin of the receptors is a man aged 18 to 30 with active or convalescent COVID-19. Each CDR3 is given with its conserved first and last residue. A D gene is named only where the DNA matches it firmly. Part of the rows lack a size; the others show once, few, many or a class for expanded clones.

NA TRBJ1-2 NA TRBV30 CAWSVGGGSPYWGYTF TGTGCCTGGAGTGTGGGAGGCGGATCCCCCTACTGGGGCTACACCTTC
NA TRBJ1-2 NA TRBV19 CATNDPAEPNYGYTF TGTGCCACGAACGATCCGGCGGAGCCAAACTATGGCTACACCTTC
NA TRBJ1-1 NA TRBV1 CTSSQRGWAGAFF TGCACCAGCAGCCAAAGGGGCTGGGCTGGGGCTTTCTTT
NA TRBJ1-6 NA TRBV7-6 CASSLGGPYNSPLHF TGTGCCAGCAGCTTGGGGGGACCCTATAATTCACCCCTCCACTTT
TRBD1 TRBJ2-7 NA TRBV7-2 CASSTYRGPDEQYF TGTGCCAGCAGTACCTACAGGGGTCCGGACGAGCAGTACTTC
TRBD2 TRBJ2-2 NA TRBV5-1 CASSRSGSGNTGELFF TGCGCCAGCAGTCGTAGCGGGAGCGGGAACACCGGGGAGCTGTTTTTT
TRBD1 TRBJ2-5 NA TRBV23-1 CASRDRAGETQYF TGCGCCAGCAGGGACAGGGCTGGGGAGACCCAGTACTTC
NA TRBJ2-2 NA TRBV5-1 CASRIGIPNTGELFF TGCGCCAGCCGAATCGGGATCCCAAACACCGGGGAGCTGTTTTTT
TRBD1 TRBJ1-6 NA TRBV6-5 CASSRDRGEVLHF TGTGCCAGCAGTAGAGACAGGGGAGAGGTGCTCCACTTT
NA TRBJ1-3 NA TRBV11-2 CASSSSGSGNTIYF TGTGCCAGCAGCTCGTCGGGCTCTGGAAACACCATATATTTT
NA TRBJ2-3 NA TRBV24-1 CATSEGGGLGDTQYF TGTGCCACCAGTGAAGGAGGGGGCTTAGGAGATACGCAGTATTTT
NA TRBJ1-6 few TRBV7-9 CASSSGEASNSPLHF TGTGCCAGCAGCTCCGGGGAGGCGTCAAATTCACCCCTCCACTTT
TRBD2 TRBJ2-1 NA TRBV27 CASSSGTSGRSEQFF TGTGCCAGCAGTTCCGGGACTAGCGGGAGAAGTGAGCAGTTCTTC
NA TRBJ1-5 NA TRBV29-1 CSVGYDTGSNQPQHF TGCAGCGTTGGATACGATACAGGGAGCAATCAGCCCCAGCATTTT
TRBD1 TRBJ2-1 NA TRBV5-1 CASSIGQGGHNEQFF TGCGCCAGCAGCATCGGACAGGGGGGGCACAATGAGCAGTTCTTC
TRBD2 TRBJ2-7 NA TRBV2 CASRGTPGLAVHF TGTGCCAGCAGGGGGACTCCGGGACTAGCCGTGCACTTC
NA TRBJ2-7 NA TRBV2 CASTQGEQYF TGTGCCAGTACGCAGGGGGAGCAGTACTTC
TRBD2 TRBJ2-1 NA TRBV27 CASTLGGGDEQFF TGTGCCAGCACTTTGGGGGGAGGGGATGAGCAGTTCTTC
NA TRBJ1-4 NA TRBV5-1 CASNLGGRGEKLFF TGCGCCAGCAACCTCGGTGGCAGGGGCGAAAAACTGTTTTTT
NA TRBJ1-2 few TRBV19 CASSFDLTGSGYTF TGTGCCAGTAGTTTCGACCTCACAGGGTCTGGCTACACCTTC
TRBD1 TRBJ2-5 NA TRBV28 CASRGTGRGTQYF TGTGCCAGCAGGGGGACAGGGCGGGGGACCCAGTACTTC
TRBD2 TRBJ2-2 once TRBV5-4 CASSPPGGTGELFF TGTGCCAGCAGCCCGCCGGGGGGCACCGGGGAGCTGTTTTTT
TRBD1 TRBJ1-2 NA TRBV4-3 CASSHPGQGSGYTF TGCGCCAGCAGCCATCCGGGACAGGGGTCTGGCTACACCTTC
TRBD2 TRBJ2-7 few TRBV5-4 CASSTGLAPSEQYF TGTGCCAGCAGCACCGGACTAGCCCCCTCCGAGCAGTACTTC
NA TRBJ2-5 NA TRBV18 CASSPSPVQGETQYF TGTGCCAGCTCCCCGAGTCCTGTTCAGGGAGAGACCCAGTACTTC
NA TRBJ2-3 NA TRBV29-1 CSPRLVDTQYF TGCAGCCCTAGGTTGGTGGATACGCAGTATTTT
TRBD1 TRBJ1-2 NA TRBV7-2 CASSLHRGSGYTF TGTGCCAGCAGCCTACACAGGGGTAGTGGCTACACCTTC
TRBD1 TRBJ1-1 NA TRBV24-1 CATSDSPGTGVNEAFF TGTGCCACCAGTGATTCCCCCGGGACAGGGGTTAATGAAGCTTTCTTT
NA TRBJ2-3 NA TRBV19 CASSIGLGTIYTQYF TGTGCCAGTAGTATCGGACTGGGCACTATCTATACGCAGTATTTT
TRBD1 TRBJ1-1 NA TRBV6-5 CASSYSYRGDTEAFF TGTGCCAGCAGTTACTCATACAGGGGTGACACTGAAGCTTTCTTT
NA TRBJ1-5 NA TRBV3-1/TRBV3-2 CASSLSAGNQPQHF TGTGCCAGCAGCCTTTCGGCGGGCAATCAGCCCCAGCATTTT
TRBD2 TRBJ2-3 NA TRBV27 CASSLGASGRNTDTQYF TGTGCCAGCAGTTTAGGGGCTAGCGGCAGAAACACAGATACGCAGTATTTT
NA TRBJ2-2 NA TRBV5-4 CASSWSGNTGELFF TGTGCCAGCAGCTGGAGCGGGAACACCGGGGAGCTGTTTTTT
NA TRBJ2-7 NA TRBV5-1 CASSLAFIDEQYF TGCGCCAGCAGCTTGGCCTTCATAGACGAGCAGTACTTC
NA TRBJ2-1 NA TRBV16 CASSLSRGKTSEQFF TGTGCCAGCAGCCTCAGCCGCGGAAAAACCAGTGAGCAGTTCTTC
TRBD1 TRBJ2-3 NA TRBV6-5 CASSLDRGPLFPQYF TGTGCCAGCAGCCTGGACAGGGGCCCGTTATTCCCGCAGTATTTT
NA TRBJ2-1 NA TRBV2 CASSERPSLREQFF TGTGCCAGCAGTGAGAGGCCTAGCCTTCGCGAGCAGTTCTTC
NA TRBJ1-2 NA TRBV14 CASSQDNYGYTF TGTGCCAGCAGCCAAGACAATTATGGCTACACCTTC
TRBD2 TRBJ2-5 NA TRBV7-6 CASSTRTSGGLGGETQYF TGTGCCAGCAGCACCAGGACTAGCGGGGGTCTAGGAGGGGAGACCCAGTACTTC
TRBD1 TRBJ2-7 once TRBV5-1 CASSLSGGAYEQYF TGCGCCAGCAGCTTATCAGGGGGTGCCTACGAGCAGTACTTC
NA TRBJ2-4 NA TRBV5-8 CASRKPGQFGNIQYF TGTGCCAGCAGAAAACCCGGACAATTTGGGAACATTCAGTACTTC
NA TRBJ1-3 NA TRBV2 CASSERRPNSGNTIYF TGTGCCAGCAGTGAACGCAGGCCAAATTCTGGAAACACCATATATTTT
NA TRBJ1-5 NA TRBV28 CASGWSLAIQPQHF TGTGCCAGCGGTTGGTCTCTCGCTATTCAGCCCCAGCATTTT
TRBD1 TRBJ1-1 NA TRBV6-5 CASSYMAGGKNTEAFF TGTGCCAGCAGTTACATGGCAGGGGGCAAGAACACTGAAGCTTTCTTT
NA TRBJ1-5 NA TRBV2 CASQATGPPQGQPQHF TGTGCCAGCCAGGCCACAGGTCCCCCCCAAGGTCAGCCCCAGCATTTT
NA TRBJ1-3 NA TRBV14 CASSQSGSGNTIYF TGTGCCAGCAGCCAATCAGGGTCCGGAAACACCATATATTTT
NA TRBJ2-3 NA TRBV11-2 CASSPRGLSAGDTQYF TGTGCCAGCAGCCCTCGGGGGTTATCAGCGGGAGATACGCAGTATTTT